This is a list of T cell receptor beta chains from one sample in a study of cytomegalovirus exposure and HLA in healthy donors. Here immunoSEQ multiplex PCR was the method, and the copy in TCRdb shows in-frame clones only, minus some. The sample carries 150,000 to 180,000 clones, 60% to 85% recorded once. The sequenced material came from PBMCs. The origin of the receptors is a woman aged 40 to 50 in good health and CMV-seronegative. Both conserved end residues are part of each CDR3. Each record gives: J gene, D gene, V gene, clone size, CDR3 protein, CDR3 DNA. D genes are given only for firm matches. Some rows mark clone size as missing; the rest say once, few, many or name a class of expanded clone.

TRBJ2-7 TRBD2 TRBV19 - CASSIGTGLAVMGYEQYF TGTGCCAGTAGTATCGGGACGGGACTAGCGGTGATGGGCTACGAGCAGTACTTC
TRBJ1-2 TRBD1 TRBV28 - CASRTGTGYGYTF TGTGCCAGCAGGACTGGGACAGGCTATGGCTACACCTTC
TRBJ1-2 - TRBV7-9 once CASSLARSGSGGYTF TGTGCCAGCAGCTTAGCGCGTTCAGGGTCTGGAGGCTACACCTTC
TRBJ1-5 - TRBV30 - CAWSVGISGAQPQHF TGTGCCTGGAGTGTAGGGATCTCAGGGGCTCAGCCCCAGCATTTT
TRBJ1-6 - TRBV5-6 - CASSLPVGVGAYSPLHF TGTGCCAGCAGCTTGCCCGTTGGGGTGGGGGCCTATTCACCCCTCCACTTT
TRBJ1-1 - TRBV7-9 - CASSFLGRNTEAFF TGTGCCAGCAGCTTCTTGGGCCGCAACACTGAAGCTTTCTTT
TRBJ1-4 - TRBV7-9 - CASPQDSTNEKLFF TGTGCCAGCCCCCAGGATTCAACTAATGAAAAACTGTTTTTT
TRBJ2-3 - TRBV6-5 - CASSYLLSADTQYF TGTGCCAGCAGTTACCTGCTTTCGGCAGATACGCAGTATTTT
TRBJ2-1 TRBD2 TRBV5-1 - CASSTGLAGDEQFF TGCGCCAGCAGCACGGGACTAGCGGGAGATGAGCAGTTCTTC
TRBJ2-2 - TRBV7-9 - CASPPTGELFF TGTGCCAGCCCTCCCACCGGGGAGCTGTTTTTT
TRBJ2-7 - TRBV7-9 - CSSSPGVNEQYF TGTTCCAGCAGCCCCGGGGTTAACGAGCAGTACTTC
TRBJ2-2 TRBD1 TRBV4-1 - CASSQEGTGGTGELFF TGCGCCAGCAGCCAAGAAGGGACAGGGGGTACCGGGGAGCTGTTTTTT
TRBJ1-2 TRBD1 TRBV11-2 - CASSSRFGGQFAPYTF TGTGCCAGCAGCTCCCGGTTTGGGGGACAGTTTGCCCCCTACACCTTC
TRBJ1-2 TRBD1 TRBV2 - CASSRDRGFGYTF TGTGCCAGCAGTCGGGACAGGGGTTTCGGCTACACCTTC
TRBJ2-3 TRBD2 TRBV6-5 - CASSSLRGLATDTQYF TGTGCCAGCAGTTCCTTACGGGGACTAGCGACAGATACGCAGTATTTT
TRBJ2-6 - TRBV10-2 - CASSESEAGLGANVLTF TGCGCCAGCAGTGAAAGTGAGGCAGGGCTTGGGGCCAACGTCCTGACTTTC
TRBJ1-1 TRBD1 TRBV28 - CASSTSTGDTEAFF TGTGCCAGCAGTACCTCGACAGGGGACACTGAAGCTTTCTTT
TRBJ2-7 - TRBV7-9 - CASSAGRERVEQYF TGTGCCAGCAGCGCGGGACGGGAGAGGGTCGAGCAGTACTTC
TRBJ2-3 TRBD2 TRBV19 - CASAGLAGVDTQYF TGTGCCAGTGCGGGACTAGCGGGGGTGGATACGCAGTATTTT
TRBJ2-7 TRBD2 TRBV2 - CASRWTSLSYEQYF TGTGCCAGCAGATGGACTAGTTTGAGCTACGAGCAGTACTTC
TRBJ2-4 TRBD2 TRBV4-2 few CASSQEKPKLAGGGGAKNIQYF TGTGCCAGCAGCCAAGAAAAGCCAAAACTAGCGGGAGGGGGAGGGGCCAAAAACATTCAGTACTTC
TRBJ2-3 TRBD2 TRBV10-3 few CAISGAGGADTQYF TGTGCCATCAGTGGAGCGGGAGGGGCAGATACGCAGTATTTT
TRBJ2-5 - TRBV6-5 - CASSTRGPPETQYF TGTGCCAGCAGTACCAGGGGACCTCCGGAGACCCAGTACTTC
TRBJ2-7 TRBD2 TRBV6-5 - CASSYGGGVAGGEQYF TGTGCCAGCAGTTACGGGGGAGGGGTAGCGGGAGGCGAGCAGTACTTC